The entry that follows covers one TCR beta chain sequence. Its antigen is still unknown. These data are taken from a study of blood T cells in healthy people across ages. Study results and limitations: When set beside aged donors, long-lived donors presented more naive CD4+ cells and higher diversity.

This CDR3 comprises 20 residues. With 5 bases clipped from V and 0 bases from J, the junction kept 13 bases outside the gene matches. Germline assignment: CDR1 MNHEY and CDR2 SMNVEV (reference sequence). The second PCR ran about 6 to 11 cycles with a sample-barcoded 5' primer and J-beta primers. TCRdb recomputed calls from the 5' RACE reads with MiXCR, one row per CDR3 protein. The sample carries 1.5 million to 2 million distinct CDR3 sequences, approximately 50% recorded once. Sequencing was performed on blood. The clonotype originates from a woman aged 40-49 years in good health. This chain uses TRBV27 with TRBJ2-5, with 15 bases that match TRBD2. Written as DNA, the CDR3 is TGTGCCAGCAGTGCTCGGACTAGCGGGGGGGCCCGGTCCTACCAAGAGACCCAGTACTTC. Translation: CASSARTSGGARSYQETQYF.